This T cell receptor beta chain originates from a study of human T cells and chemical hapten exposure. Overall study results and limits: PT1 expanded TCR counts correlated positively with patch test score.

Unique molecular identifiers were linked by the library to individual cDNA molecules. Using its own MiXCR run on the RACE reads, TCRdb lists one record per CDR3 protein. The repertoire holds 150,000 to 200,000 distinct CDR3 sequences, with under 35% as singletons. CDR3 length: 15 amino acids. Trimming stripped 3 bases from V and 1 base from J, with 12 bases between. Germline V gene sequence: CDR1 MDHEN, CDR2 SYDVKM. This clonotype has only a few counts. Its antigen is unknown. Time point noted: pre-sensitization, week 0. Treatment described: therapeutic diphenylcyclopropenone sensitization with weekly scalp DPC.

The chain links TRBV28 to TRBJ2-5, with D possibly TRBD2 on 6 matching bases. This clonotype was sampled from a woman aged 25 to 39 with alopecia areata. Some clones in this sample may be carry-over from other donors' samples. Sequenced material: whole blood, taken in connection with sensitization to the hapten diphenylcyclopropenone (DPC). The CDR3 DNA reads as TGTGCCAGCAGTTTCCGGGGACTGATCCAAGAGACCCAGTACTTC. It is translated as CASSFRGLIQETQYF.